Sequencing of this TCR beta chain was carried out in a study of draining lymph node invasion in breast cancer (dated by TCRdb to the early 2020s). At the level of the whole study: Metastasis in lymph nodes was diagnosed using histology and cytokeratin immunohistochemistry and was confirmed with EpCAM/CD45 flow cytometry. In a separate targeted assay, bulk TCR-beta CDR3 sequencing compared sorted memory regulatory T cells and memory conventional CD4 T cells across breast cancer tissues. From every patient, the primary tumor plus matched non-invaded and tumor-invaded tumor-draining lymph nodes were collected, and both Treg and Tconv subsets were profiled. Lymph nodes from roughly 5 patients were covered by the separate targeted TCR sequencing, and for three of those patients the primary tumors were sequenced as well. Here is what the overall study found, with its caveats: Roughly 13-25% of Treg TCRs were shared with Tconvs per tissue, interpreted as suggesting peripheral Treg induction. The data could not determine whether Treg conversion took place in a particular organ or whether converted Tregs recirculated between nodes and tumor. In the targeted TCR-seq data, Tregs appeared more clonally expanded than Tconvs in all tissues, and both subsets were less diverse in tumor than lymph nodes. TCRs shared between the Treg and Tconv subsets were regarded as suggesting, but not proving, a common clonal origin. Detection of some of the top 100 tumor clones in both invaded and non-invaded nodes suggests recirculation between tumor and draining nodes. The tumor top-100 clone tracking analysis could be carried out in only a couple of patients.

The CDR3 starts with the cysteine, ends with the phenylalanine, and has 15 residues. Kept here is only the CDR3 DNA, which spans 45 bases and is read in frame from base 1. The junction shows trimming of 4 bases on V and 8 bases on J, plus 19 bases between the germline ends. CDR1 is given as SGHRS and CDR2 as YFSETQ, both from the germline V gene. The library was made by bulk RNA-seq. Sequencer: Illumina HiSeq 2500. As for how the authors treated the data: CDR3 sequences in the separate targeted TCR-seq dataset were extracted from raw reads and quantified using MiXCR version 2.1.5 with default parameters. TCR-beta clones in the separate targeted TCR-seq dataset were defined according to the combination of V gene, J gene and CDR3 sequence. The separate targeted TCR-seq dataset was filtered by first dropping clones with fewer than three counts and then keeping only the 90% most strongly expressed clones in each sample. In the separate targeted TCR-seq dataset, Treg-Tconv overlap was calculated per tissue as the number of shared clones divided by the total number of Treg clones, multiplied by 100. TCRdb ran its own pipeline on the public reads, namely fastp trimming at Q25 and MiXCR clone calling, and kept in-frame beta chains. Rows are combined by CDR3 protein, so each entry shows the most common genes and DNA. TCRdb's processing, not the authors' own work, is the source of the V and J calls. The sample table holds about 2,400 distinct CDR3 sequences, of which about 88% were seen once. Roughly 1.5% of the sample is held by the ten biggest clonotypes.

Memory conventional CD4 T cells were isolated by sorting for CD4+ CD45RA- CD25- cells. Whether a tumor-draining lymph node counted as invaded or non-invaded depended on the presence or absence of metastatic tumor cells. Before staining and sorting, T cells were pre-enriched using a Miltenyi Pan T Cell isolation kit. Primary tumors were characterized by immunohistochemistry for estrogen receptor, progesterone receptor, HER2 and Ki-67. Fresh surgical tissue was processed within a few hours after surgery by being cut into small fragments. The tissue fragments were digested enzymatically for over 15 minutes with Liberase TL plus DNase and were then passed through a 40-micrometer strainer. After DAPI live/dead staining, sorting was performed on a BD FACS Aria II with 98-99% purity. Sorted cells were lysed in TCL buffer, and RNA was purified with a Norgen Single Cell RNA purification kit including DNase treatment.

About this clonotype: The target of this receptor is not known. Base-call qualities are not available, and no considerably larger clone is one nucleotide away.

Specimen: sorted memory CD4+ effector T cells from a lymph node. What this sample's cell subset or site label stands for: CD45RA-negative sorted CD4+ T cells (memory Tconv or effector/memory Treg). The V and J segments used are TRBV5-1 and TRBJ2-1, with a tentative D call of TRBD1 or TRBD2, each matching 5 bases. The receptor was isolated from a female donor with luminal breast cancer. The CDR3 has the sequence CASSPFTGGLDEQFF. The DNA sequence follows: TGCGCCAGCAGCCCCTTTACTGGGGGTCTCGATGAGCAGTTCTTC.